The T cell receptor (beta chain) under discussion was sequenced for a study of response to subunit inactivated influenza vaccine. TCRdb independently ran MiXCR on the RT-PCR reads; one entry per CDR3 protein. The table lists a few hundred thousand distinct CDR3 sequences, 20% to 25% of them singletons. Ten or more counts support this clonotype. The sample in question was PBMCs from blood, obtained roughly 20 months after vaccination. The clonotype originates from a man aged 50 to 69 who received an inactivated influenza vaccine.

This CDR3 is CSVEDPGAGTEAFF. The CDR3 DNA sequence: TGCAGCGTTGAAGATCCGGGGGCCGGCACTGAAGCTTTCTTT. V gene TRBV29-1 combines with J gene TRBJ1-1; possibly TRBD1 for D (6 bases). The CDR3 runs 14 residues. Germline CDR1 and CDR2: SQVTM and ANQGSEA. V lost 0 bases, J lost 4 bases, and 12 bases lay in between. The entire variable domain, with the rest obtained from reference TRBV29-1 and TRBJ1-1, is as follows: SAVISQKPSRDICQRGTSLTIQCQVDSQVTMMFWYRQQPGQSLTLIATANQGSEATYESGFVIDKFPISRPNLTFSTLTVSNMSPEDSSIYLCSVEDPGAGTEAFFGQGTRLTVV.